What follows are 10 T cell receptor beta chains derived from one specimen sequenced in a study of tumor and adjacent non-tumor tissue in lung cancer. This sample's RNA came from whole unsorted tissue. The normal lung tissue was taken more than 3 cm from the tumor edge. The library came from three nested PCR rounds adapted from ARM-PCR protocols. TCRdb called the multiplex PCR reads again in MiXCR, with one record for every CDR3 protein. The sample yields some 47,000 distinct CDR3 sequences, 60% to 70% seen once. Material for sequencing was distant non-tumor lung tissue. These receptors originate from a woman between 40 and 55 years old with non-small cell lung cancer.

To note about this clonotype: A much larger clone lies a single base off, so this may be a read error. The genes are TRBV11-2 and TRBJ2-1; D assignment may be TRBD1 or TRBD2 (5 bases each). This CDR3 spans 13 amino acids. Germline CDR1 and CDR2: SGHAT and FQNNGV. The DNA of the CDR3 is TGTGCCTGCAGCCCGGGACCTTACAATGAGCAGTTCTTC. Amino acid sequence: CACSPGPYNEQFF.

A note on this clonotype: A junction end diverges from the germline sequence, so it may reflect a read error. The V call is TRBV5-5, the J call TRBJ1-2; D is undetermined. The CDR3 runs to 12 residues. From germline, CDR1 is SGHKS and CDR2 YYEKEE (reference sequence). As DNA, the CDR3 is TGTGCCAGCAGCCCAGAGTTGCTTGGCTATATCTTC. Translating gives CASSPELLGYIF.

This chain connects TRBV4-2 to TRBJ2-4, with D maybe TRBD2 (6 bases). The CDR3 consists of 18 residues. Trimming pared 6 bases from V and 2 bases from J, leaving 23 bases between. Germline assignment: CDR1 LGHNA and CDR2 YNFKEQ. CDR3 nucleotide sequence: TGTGCCAGCAGTCCATCACGTACAGATAGCGGACCCAAAAACATTCAGTACTTC. It translates to CASSPSRTDSGPKNIQYF.

This clonotype has at least ten counts. The chain joins TRBV6-5 to TRBJ1-1; D remains unclear. V lost 0 bases to trimming and J lost 8 bases, with 10 bases between them. CDR3 length equals 13 residues. Germline-derived CDR1 and CDR2 are MNHEY and SVGAGI. The CDR3 DNA reads TGTGCCAGCAGTTACTCCAAGGAGAGGGAAGCTTTCTTT. This gives the protein CASSYSKEREAFF.

On this clonotype: A clone one base away is much larger, so this may be a read error. In DNA, the CDR3 is TGCAGTGCAGAGGGGAAATTCCGCTCGGGGGACATTCAGTACTTC. Its translation: CSAEGKFRSGDIQYF. This chain links TRBV20-1 with TRBJ2-4; possible D gene TRBD2, 6 bases. Trimming pared 6 bases from V and 8 bases from J, leaving 23 bases between. CDR1 DFQATT and CDR2 SNEGSKA come from the germline V gene (reference sequence). The CDR3 has 15 residues.

Note on this clonotype: This could be a read error, since a much larger clone is one nucleotide away. The rearrangement uses TRBV4-2 and TRBJ2-1; D is unresolved. CDR1 and CDR2 from the germline V gene are LGHNA and YNFKEQ. This CDR3 is 13 amino acids long. The CDR3 is CACSQPTPSGQFF. The CDR3 DNA reads TGTGCCTGCAGCCAACCCACGCCCAGTGGGCAGTTCTTC.

The sample holds many counts of this clonotype. The rearrangement uses TRBV10-3 and TRBJ1-6; perhaps TRBD1 as D (5 bases). Trimming took off 7 bases at V and 8 bases at J, with 12 bases between the two ends. The V gene's germline CDR1 is ENHRY and CDR2 SYGVKD. This CDR3 region has 13 residues. The CDR3 bases are TGTGCCATCACTGGGACGGTCGATTCACCCCTCCACTTT. This translates into CAITGTVDSPLHF.

There are a few counts of this clonotype. A read error may explain this, as a much larger clone is one base away. The conserved phenylalanine or tryptophan is not found at the CDR3 terminus, so this likely reflects a read error. This chain links TRBV5-4 with TRBJ1-2; no reliable D call. Germline values: CDR1 SGHNT, CDR2 YYREEE (reference sequence). CDR3 length: 13 amino acids. Trimming removed 1 base at V and 1 base at J, with 5 bases between. This chain's CDR3 is CASSLRFNYGYTL. The CDR3 nucleotides are TGTGCCAGCAGCTTGCGCTTTAACTATGGCTACACCCTC.

Points on this clonotype: A read error may produce the germline difference seen at one junction end. The V gene is TRBV6-5, the J gene TRBJ2-2, with a tentative D call TRBD1 (6 bases). This CDR3 is built from 13 residues. The germline V gene encodes CDR1 MNHEY and CDR2 SVGAGI. The CDR3 DNA sequence: TGTACCAGCAGATATAGGACACCAGGGGAGCTGTCTTTT. It encodes CTSRYRTPGELSF.

Regarding this clonotype: Germline and junction disagree at one end, which may indicate a read error. The rearrangement links TRBV11-1 to TRBJ1-1, with D possibly being TRBD1 (5 bases). CDR1 and CDR2 (germline): SGHAT, FQDESV (reference sequence). This CDR3 is built from 15 residues. This chain's CDR3 is CASSLVGRGITEAFF. The CDR3, as DNA: TGTGCCAGCAGCCTCGTGGGACGGGGAATCACTGAGGCTTTCTTT. Together with reference TRBV11-1 and TRBJ1-1, the CDR3 gives the full variable domain: EAEVAQSPRYKITEKSQAVAFWCDPISGHATLYWYRQILGQGPELLVQFQDESVVDDSQLPKDRFSAERLKGVDSTLKIQPAELGDSAMYLCASSLVGRGITEAFFGQGTRLTVV.